This T cell receptor beta chain comes out of a study of cytomegalovirus exposure and HLA in healthy donors. Study conclusions and caveats: Researchers reported in a later analysis that a missense DCLRE1C variant was tied to TCR beta V- and J-gene trimming.

On this clone itself: Antigen: not known.

Amplification used 60 Vbeta primers and 13 Jbeta primers. Some clones are missing from TCRdb's copy, which holds only in-frame ones; the method was immunoSEQ multiplex PCR. The sample lists approximately 89,000 clones; around 77% were seen once. This CDR3 contains 13 residues. V lost 5 bases and J 4 bases, leaving 9 bases between the germline ends. Germline CDR1 reads KGHSH; CDR2 reads LQKENI. The TCR sequence derives from a man aged 30 to 45 in good health and CMV-seronegative. Sequencing used PBMCs. This chain joins TRBV18 and TRBJ1-5, with D possibly TRBD1 on 6 matching bases. The CDR3 loop is CASSTGQNQPQHF. Here the CDR3 DNA reads TGTGCCAGCTCAACAGGGCAAAATCAGCCCCAGCATTTT. Looking up the rest from reference TRBV18 and TRBJ1-5 gives the full variable domain: NAGVMQNPRHLVRRRGQEARLRCSPMKGHSHVYWYRQLPEEGLKFMVYLQKENIIDESGMPKERFSAEFPKEGPSILRIQQVVRGDSAAYFCASSTGQNQPQHFGDGTRLSIL.